This T cell receptor beta chain was recorded in a study of blood T cell repertoires in COVID-19. The age range of participants was 18 to 89 years, with residence in about two dozen US areas. Trimming removed 6 bases from V and 7 bases from J, with 13 bases in between. Germline CDR1 SNHLY, CDR2 FYNNEI. This CDR3 has 13 amino acids. Assay: immunoSEQ multiplex PCR; the TCRdb copy retains only in-frame clones and omits some. The data hold 250,000 to 350,000 clones, with 80% to 90% observed a single time. Sequences were obtained from PBMCs or T cells enriched from blood (not recorded which). The sequence derives from a woman aged 25 to 39 who had recovered from COVID-19. The gene calls are TRBV2 and TRBJ1-3; no reliable D call. The CDR3, as DNA: TGTGCCAGCAGGACTCTTATTGGCAACACCATATATTTT. Translated: CASRTLIGNTIYF.